Sequencing of this T cell receptor (beta chain) was carried out in a study of cytomegalovirus exposure and HLA in healthy donors. Study results and limitations: First-cohort TCR clusters tended to co-occur in the 90 to 150 validation repertoires, a later analysis found. Confirmation in vitro established that a few CMV-associated chains were specific for CMV antigens.

Clones were read by immunoSEQ multiplex PCR, and TCRdb kept only the in-frame ones, dropping some. The data contain fewer than 250,000 clones, 70% to 90% of them seen just once; the ten biggest clones take up roughly 5.5%. V lost 2 bases and J lost 0, with 5 bases in between. Germline CDR1 reads ENHRY; CDR2 reads SYGVKD. The CDR3 extends over 14 amino acids. Notes on this clone: What it binds is not known.

J is TRBJ1-3 and V is TRBV10-3, with D unresolved. Input material: PBMCs. The sequence came from a young woman in good health and CMV-seronegative. CDR3 sequence: CAISENFSGNTIYF. Here the CDR3 DNA reads TGTGCCATCAGTGAGAACTTCTCTGGAAACACCATATATTTT.